Following are 20 T cell receptor beta chains from one sample sequenced in a study of T cell changes during pregnancy in multiple sclerosis. Some clones are missing from TCRdb's copy, which holds only in-frame ones; the method was immunoSEQ multiplex PCR. The sample holds 60,000 or so clones, more than 80% seen once. The source was CD4+ T cells from peripheral blood mononuclear cells, collected after pregnancy. The receptors were sampled from a female donor in good health, enrolled as a control in a pregnancy study.

This sequence joins TRBV6-5 and TRBJ1-1, with TRBD1 as a possible D gene (5 bases). The CDR3 spans 13 residues. V lost 7 bases and J lost 3, with 12 bases in between. Germline CDR1 is MNHEY and CDR2 is SVGAGI. CDR3 sequence: CASTGGADTEAFF. The CDR3 DNA is TGTGCCAGCACAGGTGGGGCAGACACTGAAGCTTTCTTT.

The chain joins TRBV7-9 to TRBJ1-2; D is possibly TRBD1 (5 bases). Germline loops: CDR1 SEHNR, CDR2 FQNEAQ (reference sequence). This CDR3 contains 14 residues. Trimming took off 1 base at V and 5 bases at J, with 11 bases between the two ends. DNA of the CDR3: TGTGCCAGCAGCTTAGATCCAGGGTGGTATGGCTACACCTTC. Protein product: CASSLDPGWYGYTF.

V gene TRBV19 combines with J gene TRBJ2-7; D unresolved. The V gene's germline CDR1 is LNHDA and CDR2 SQIVND (reference sequence). V was shortened by 0 bases and J by 1 base, with 10 bases between the two germline ends. CDR3 length equals 15 residues. This chain's CDR3 is CASSIDTVGSYEQYF. The CDR3 DNA is TGTGCCAGTAGTATAGATACGGTCGGTTCCTACGAGCAGTACTTC.

This chain uses TRBV30 with TRBJ2-2, with 10 bases fitting TRBD1. This CDR3 is built from 14 residues. Trimming removed 3 bases from V and 3 bases from J; junction bases left unmatched: 1. Germline V gene data show CDR1 as GTSNPN and CDR2 as SVGIG (reference sequence). The chain's CDR3 is CAWRTGGYTGELFF. In DNA, the CDR3 is TGTGCCTGGAGGACAGGGGGCTACACCGGGGAGCTGTTTTTT.

This clone has only one observation. This chain connects TRBV6-1 to TRBJ1-1; D possibly corresponds to TRBD1 (5 bases). The CDR3 is 13 amino acids. CDR1 is MNHNS and CDR2 is SASEGT in the germline V gene. Trimming removed 5 bases at V and 8 bases at J, with 15 bases between. The CDR3 loop is CASSLQDRSEAFF. Written as DNA, the CDR3 is TGTGCCAGCAGTTTGCAAGACAGAAGCGAAGCTTTCTTT.

The sample holds a few counts of this clone. The chain employs TRBV29-1 and TRBJ1-1; D is possibly TRBD1 (6 bases). This CDR3 has 12 amino acids. Germline values: CDR1 SQVTM, CDR2 ANQGSEA. V gave up 4 bases and J gave up 6 bases, with 12 bases separating them. The CDR3 bases are TGCAGCGTTGCCAGGGGTGGCGCTGAAGCTTTCTTT. Translation: CSVARGGAEAFF.

The chain carries TRBV18 and TRBJ2-5, with TRBD1 matching 7 bases. Germline V gene sequence: CDR1 KGHSH, CDR2 LQKENI. The CDR3 is 15 amino acids. The V gene end was trimmed by 2 bases and the J gene end by 6 bases; junction bases not matched to a gene: 9. The CDR3 loop reads CASSPEGAGVQTQYF. For the CDR3, the DNA is TGTGCCAGCTCACCAGAGGGGGCAGGGGTACAGACCCAGTACTTC.

The chain recombines TRBV4-3 with TRBJ2-4, with TRBD1 matching over 8 bases. Germline V gene data show CDR1 as LGHNA and CDR2 as YSLEER. This CDR3 has 16 amino acids. With V trimmed by 4 bases and J by 6 bases, 11 bases remained unmatched. CDR3 nucleotides: TGCGCCAGCAGCCTCCGACCCGGAGACAGGGGAAACATTCAGTACTTC. Its translation: CASSLRPGDRGNIQYF.

J is TRBJ2-5 and V is TRBV7-8; D is ambiguous. Looked up from germline, CDR1 is SGHVS and CDR2 is FQNEAQ. CDR3 length equals 12 residues. Trimming removed 5 bases from V and 5 bases from J, with 9 bases in between. In DNA, the CDR3 is TGTGCCAGCAGCCTAATAAGCGAGACCCAGTACTTC. Amino acids: CASSLISETQYF.

V usage is TRBV4-3 and J usage is TRBJ1-3; 9 bases are shared with TRBD1. The CDR3 is 19 residues long. In germline, CDR1 is LGHNA, CDR2 YSLEER. Germline trimming cut 3 bases from V and 0 bases from J; bases unmatched to any gene: 12. As DNA, the CDR3 is TGCGCCAGCAGCCAGCTAAAGACGGACAGGGGATACTCTGGAAACACCATATATTTT. This gives the protein CASSQLKTDRGYSGNTIYF.

This clone was detected only a few times. The chain combines TRBV19 with TRBJ1-1; the D gene is possibly TRBD1 (5 bases). In germline, CDR1 is LNHDA, CDR2 SQIVND (reference sequence). Trimming shortened V by 8 bases and J by 1 base, and 11 bases separated the two germline ends. The CDR3 spans 13 residues. The CDR3 loop is CASARDWNTEAFF. The CDR3 DNA reads TGTGCCAGTGCCCGGGACTGGAACACTGAAGCTTTCTTT.

This chain joins TRBV7-9 and TRBJ1-6; D is unclear. This CDR3 has 12 amino acids. The germline CDR1 and CDR2 sequences are SEHNR and FQNEAQ (reference sequence). V lost 8 bases and J lost 7, with 9 bases in between. The CDR3 region has the DNA TGTGCCAGCTCGACTGAAAATTCACCCCTCCACTTT. Encoded protein: CASSTENSPLHF.

The genes are TRBV7-2 and TRBJ1-1; D is unresolved. V was trimmed by 4 bases and J by 4 bases, leaving 16 bases between them. The germline CDR1 and CDR2 sequences are SGHTA and FQGNSA. The CDR3 runs 15 residues. CDR3 residues: CASSSMGPSSTEAFF. In nucleotides, the CDR3 is TGTGCCAGCAGCTCCATGGGCCCGTCGAGCACTGAAGCTTTCTTT.

The CDR3 region is CASSLNLAGGYGYTF. CDR3 nucleotide sequence: TGCGCCAGCAGCTTGAATTTAGCGGGGGGCTATGGCTACACCTTC. The J gene is TRBJ1-2, the V gene TRBV5-1; D is possibly TRBD1 (5 bases). Trimming removed 1 base at V and 4 bases at J, with 14 bases between. CDR1 and CDR2 (germline): SGHRS, YFSETQ. CDR3 length: 15 residues.

The chain recombines TRBV7-8 with TRBJ1-2, with D unresolved. The CDR3 covers 14 residues. V dropped 3 bases and J dropped 7 bases, with 15 bases sitting between them. Germline CDR1 reads SGHVS; CDR2 reads FQNEAQ. The CDR3 DNA follows: TGTGCCAGCAGCTTTAGAGACCCACGAGGTGGCTACACCTTC. This gives the protein CASSFRDPRGGYTF.

CDR3 DNA sequence: TGTGCCAGCAGTTACGAAACCAGGGGGAGAGAGACCCAGTACTTC. Amino acid sequence: CASSYETRGRETQYF. The chain is built from TRBV6-5 and TRBJ2-5, with 7 bases fitting TRBD1. Germline V CDR1 and CDR2: MNHEY, SVGAGI. V lost 2 bases to trimming and J lost 4 bases; unmatched junction nucleotides: 7. This CDR3 spans 15 amino acids.

This chain connects TRBV7-2 to TRBJ1-2, with 7 bases matching TRBD1. The CDR3 is made up of 17 amino acids. Trimming took 5 bases from V and 4 from J; bases not matched to a gene: 16. Looked up from germline, CDR1 is SGHTA and CDR2 is FQGNSA. CDR3 in DNA: TGTGCCAGCAGCCGACAGGGCTCAAACCCTTGGACCTATGGCTACACCTTC. It translates to CASSRQGSNPWTYGYTF.

This chain uses TRBV7-8 with TRBJ1-3; D perhaps matches TRBD1 (6 bases). V was pared by 1 base and J by 0 bases, with 7 bases between. Germline V gene sequence: CDR1 SGHVS, CDR2 FQNEAQ. The length of the CDR3 is 15 residues. The CDR3 loop is CASSLGTASGNTIYF. Here the CDR3 DNA reads TGTGCCAGCAGCTTAGGGACAGCCTCTGGAAACACCATATATTTT.

The chain joins TRBV6-1 to TRBJ1-2; D might be TRBD1 (6 bases). The CDR3 spans 12 residues. V lost 2 bases to trimming and J lost 8 bases, with 9 bases between them. Germline CDR1 is MNHNS and CDR2 is SASEGT. Written as DNA, the CDR3 is TGTGCCAGCAGTGAATCAGGGGAAGGCTACACCTTC. Translated: CASSESGEGYTF.

The chain couples TRBV5-8 to TRBJ2-3; 8 nucleotides line up with TRBD1. Germline V lookup: CDR1 SGHTS, CDR2 YDEGEE. The CDR3 is made up of 15 amino acids. The ends lost 0 bases at V and 6 bases at J; junction bases unmatched: 6. The CDR3 sequence: CASSLAGGLGDTQYF. The CDR3 region has the DNA TGTGCCAGCAGCTTGGCAGGGGGCTTGGGGGATACGCAGTATTTT.